A single sample is the source of the 17 T cell receptor beta chains below, sequenced in a study of technical replicates of blood from several donors. Sequenced by immunoSEQ multiplex PCR; TCRdb stores in-frame clones only, minus some. The sample consists of more than 70,000 clones, 90% to 95% of them appearing once. Sequenced input: T cells isolated from PBMCs. The receptor set was obtained from a human donor in good health.

The chain employs TRBV29-1 and TRBJ2-7; tentatively, D is TRBD1 (6 bases). The germline gives CDR1 SQVTM, CDR2 ANQGSEA. Trimming pared 6 bases from V and 3 bases from J, leaving 15 bases between. The CDR3 length is 13 residues. This CDR3 is CSVHLDSHYEQYF. CDR3 DNA sequence: TGCAGCGTCCACCTGGACAGCCACTACGAGCAGTACTTC.

The genes are TRBV9 and TRBJ2-2; TRBD1 matches 7 bases. Looked up from germline, CDR1 is SGDLS and CDR2 is YYNGEE. J gave up 7 bases and V 3 bases, and 6 bases lay outside the gene matches. This CDR3 has 14 amino acids. The CDR3 nucleotides are TGTGCCAGCAGCGGGCAGGGGGACGGCGGGGAGCTGTTTTTT. It yields the protein CASSGQGDGGELFF.

The chain carries TRBV28 and TRBJ1-1; no reliable D call. Germline CDR1 is MDHEN and CDR2 is SYDVKM. This CDR3 spans 15 amino acids. Trimming pared 5 bases from V and 4 bases from J, leaving 17 bases between. CDR3 loop: CASSIIAELATEAFF. The CDR3 DNA follows: TGTGCCAGCAGTATAATAGCAGAGTTGGCCACTGAAGCTTTCTTT.

The chain is built from TRBV6-5 and TRBJ2-1; 9 positions agree with TRBD2. V was pared by 2 bases and J by 4 bases, with 3 bases of the junction left unmatched. Germline V gives CDR1 MNHEY, CDR2 SVGAGI. This CDR3 is 15 amino acids long. CDR3 nucleotides: TGTGCCAGCAGTTACCTGGCGGGGGGGTACAATGAGCAGTTCTTC. Protein product: CASSYLAGGYNEQFF.

V is TRBV7-2 and J is TRBJ2-7; 11 bases map to TRBD2. The CDR3 runs 15 residues. Germline loops: CDR1 SGHTA, CDR2 FQGNSA. V lost 3 bases, J lost 5 bases, and 6 bases stayed unmatched. CDR3 coding DNA: TGTGCCAGCAGCTTGTCTGGACTAGCGGGTAACGAGCAGTACTTC. Its translation: CASSLSGLAGNEQYF.

The CDR3: CASSYSGTGVGQPQHF. Written as DNA, the CDR3 is TGTGCCAGCAGTTACTCCGGGACAGGGGTAGGTCAGCCCCAGCATTTT. J is TRBJ1-5 and V is TRBV6-5, with 10 nucleotides matching TRBD1. Trimming cost V 0 bases and J 6 bases; bases outside gene matches: 5. The germline gives CDR1 MNHEY, CDR2 SVGAGI. The CDR3 has 16 amino acids.

This chain uses TRBV30 with TRBJ2-1, with D possibly TRBD1 on 6 matching bases. CDR3 length equals 14 residues. In germline, CDR1 is GTSNPN, CDR2 SVGIG (reference sequence). V lost 3 bases, J lost 2 bases, and 11 bases lay in between. CDR3 DNA: TGTGCCTGGAGGCTAGGGGGAGCCTACAATGAGCAGTTCTTC. Translated, it gives CAWRLGGAYNEQFF.

This clone was counted between two and nine times. V and J are TRBV11-2 and TRBJ2-1; weak D call: TRBD2 (6 bases). Per the germline V gene, CDR1 is SGHAT and CDR2 is FQNNGV. V was pared by 1 base and J by 7 bases, with 17 bases between. The CDR3 covers 16 residues. CDR3 in amino acids: CASSLGPTSVRNEQFF. CDR3 DNA sequence: TGTGCCAGCAGCTTAGGCCCGACTAGTGTGAGAAATGAGCAGTTCTTC.

The chain has TRBV6-4 and TRBJ1-4, with a tentative D call TRBD1 (6 bases). The CDR3 runs to 15 residues. The germline V gene encodes CDR1 MRHNA and CDR2 SNTAGT. V lost 5 bases and J 0 bases, leaving 10 bases between the germline ends. For the CDR3, the DNA is TGTGCCAGCAGTTCGACAGGAACAACTAATGAAAAACTGTTTTTT. Translation gives CASSSTGTTNEKLFF.

CDR3 bases: TGTGCCAGCAGCTTGGCGGGAATCTACGAGCAGTACTTC. Its translation: CASSLAGIYEQYF. The V call is TRBV5-4, the J call TRBJ2-7, with D perhaps TRBD2 (5 bases). The V end lost 0 bases, the J end lost 3 bases, and 7 bases lay between the germline ends. CDR1 SGHNT and CDR2 YYREEE come from the germline V gene (reference sequence). CDR3 length equals 13 residues.

This clone appeared a few times. A junction boundary mismatches the germline segment, possibly from a read error. The gene calls are TRBV6-1 and TRBJ1-1, with D possibly TRBD1 on 6 matching bases. The CDR3 spans 11 residues. Per germline, CDR1 MNHNS and CDR2 SASEGT. CDR3 coding DNA: TGTGCCAGCCGTGACAGGCCGGAAGCTTTCTTT. Protein: CASRDRPEAFF.

This sequence joins TRBV13 and TRBJ1-2; no clear D gene. The V end was cut by 4 bases, the J end by 8 bases, with 8 bases between. This CDR3 is built from 11 residues. Looked up from germline, CDR1 is PRHDT and CDR2 is FYEKMQ (reference sequence). CDR3 sequence reads: CASSYLAGYTF. CDR3 nucleotides: TGTGCCAGCAGCTACCTTGCGGGCTACACCTTC.

CDR3 in DNA: TGTGCCAGCAGTGTCTTTCCACCCCTCCACTTT. Protein: CASSVFPPLHF. The V and J genes are TRBV2 and TRBJ1-6; D gene unclear. Deletions cut 4 bases from V and 11 bases from J, with 6 bases between. The CDR3 length is 11 residues. CDR1 SNHLY and CDR2 FYNNEI come from the germline V gene.

A single count supports this clone. The chain is built from TRBV29-1 and TRBJ1-4; D may be TRBD1 (6 bases). The CDR3 contains 13 residues. CDR1 and CDR2 from the germline V gene are SQVTM and ANQGSEA. V lost 1 base and J lost 8, with 11 bases in between. CDR3 in amino acids: CSVEAQGREKLFF. DNA of the CDR3: TGCAGCGTTGAAGCACAGGGAAGAGAAAAACTGTTTTTT. The full variable domain, rest sourced from reference TRBV29-1 and TRBJ1-4, is SAVISQKPSRDICQRGTSLTIQCQVDSQVTMMFWYRQQPGQSLTLIATANQGSEATYESGFVIDKFPISRPNLTFSTLTVSNMSPEDSSIYLCSVEAQGREKLFFGSGTQLSVL.

This rearrangement joins TRBV4-1 to TRBJ2-1; 11 nucleotides match TRBD2. This CDR3 region has 18 residues. The J segment lost 5 bases and the V segment lost 1 base, leaving 10 bases of the junction unmatched. CDR1 and CDR2 from the germline V gene are MGHRA and YSYEKL. The CDR3 nucleotides are TGCGCCAGCAGCCAAGGCACTCTAGCGGGGGGACTTCACAATGAGCAGTTCTTC. This sequence encodes CASSQGTLAGGLHNEQFF.

Only one count was recorded for this clone. The gene calls are TRBV5-1 and TRBJ1-2; D may be TRBD1 (5 bases). Germline-derived CDR1 and CDR2 are SGHRS and YFSETQ. Trimming shortened V by 0 bases and J by 0 bases, and 21 bases separated the two germline ends. This CDR3 has 19 residues. The chain's CDR3 is CASSLGPGAGGAPNYGYTF. The CDR3, as DNA: TGCGCCAGCAGCTTGGGGCCTGGGGCCGGCGGGGCTCCTAACTATGGCTACACCTTC.

This clone was counted a single time. The genes are TRBV5-6 and TRBJ2-3, with 9 bases that match TRBD1. Germline CDR1 is SGHDT and CDR2 is YYEEEE. V shed 4 bases, J shed 5 bases, and the junction held 17 bases outside the gene matches. There are 18 residues in the CDR3. CDR3 sequence: CASSDQSYRDRAEDTQYF. The CDR3 DNA sequence: TGTGCCAGCAGCGATCAATCCTACCGGGACAGGGCCGAAGATACGCAGTATTTT.